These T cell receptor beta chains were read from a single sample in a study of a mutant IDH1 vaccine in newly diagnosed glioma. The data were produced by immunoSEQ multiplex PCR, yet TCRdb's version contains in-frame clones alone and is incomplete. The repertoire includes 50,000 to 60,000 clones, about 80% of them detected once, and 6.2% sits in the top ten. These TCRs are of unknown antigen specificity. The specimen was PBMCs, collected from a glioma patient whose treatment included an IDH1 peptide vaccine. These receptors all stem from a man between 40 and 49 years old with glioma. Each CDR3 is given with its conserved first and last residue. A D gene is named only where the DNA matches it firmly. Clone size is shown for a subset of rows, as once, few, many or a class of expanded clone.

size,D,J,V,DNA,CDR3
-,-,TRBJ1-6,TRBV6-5,TGTGCCAGCAGTTCCCCGGGGGAGGGTTGGAATTCACCCCTCCACTTT,CASSSPGEGWNSPLHF
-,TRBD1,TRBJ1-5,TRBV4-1,TGCGCCAGCAGCCAATCAGGGGGCGGTCAGCCCCAGCATTTT,CASSQSGGGQPQHF
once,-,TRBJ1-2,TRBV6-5,TGTGCCAGCAGTCGATTTCAGGAAACCAACTATGGCTACACCTTC,CASSRFQETNYGYTF
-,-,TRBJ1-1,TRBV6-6,TGTGCCAGCAGCACTGCCCAGGGTGGGGGTACTGAAGCTTTCTTT,CASSTAQGGGTEAFF
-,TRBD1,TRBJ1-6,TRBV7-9,TGTGCCAGCAGCTCCCTGAGACCCGGGACAGTGTCACCCCTCCACTTT,CASSSLRPGTVSPLHF
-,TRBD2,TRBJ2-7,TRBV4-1,TGCGCCAGCAGCCAAATAGCGGGGGGACCTTGGGGCTACGAGCAGTACTTC,CASSQIAGGPWGYEQYF
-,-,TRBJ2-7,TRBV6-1,TGTGCCAGCAGTGAACTGGGCAGGGTACGCGAGCAGTACTTC,CASSELGRVREQYF
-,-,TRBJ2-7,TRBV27,TGTGCCAGCAGTCCCGCCTCGACGGCCCACGAGCAGTACTTC,CASSPASTAHEQYF
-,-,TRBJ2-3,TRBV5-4,TGTGCCAGCAGCCCCCCCTCCACAGATACGCAGTATTTT,CASSPPSTDTQYF
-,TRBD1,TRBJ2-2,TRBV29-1,TGCAGCGTAGAGACAGGGCTTAACACCGGGGAGCTGTTTTTT,CSVETGLNTGELFF
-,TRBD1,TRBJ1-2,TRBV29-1,TGCAGCGTTTACTCCGGGACAGCGGATGGCTACACCTTC,CSVYSGTADGYTF
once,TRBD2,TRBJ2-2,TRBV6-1,TGTGCCAGCAGTGAACGGACTAGCTCTAGCGGGGAGCTGTTTTTT,CASSERTSSSGELFF
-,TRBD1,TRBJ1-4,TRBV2,TGTGCCAGCAGTGAAAACCTGGACAGGGTCGTGTCTAATGAAAAACTGTTTTTT,CASSENLDRVVSNEKLFF
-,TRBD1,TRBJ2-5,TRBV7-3,TGTGCCAGCAGCATACAGGGGGCAGGCAAAGAGACCCAGTACTTC,CASSIQGAGKETQYF
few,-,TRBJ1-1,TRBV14,TGTGCCAGCAGCCAAGAATTCGCTTCTACTGAAGCTTTCTTT,CASSQEFASTEAFF
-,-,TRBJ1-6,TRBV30,TGTGCCTGGAGTGCGCATCGGGCGGGGGATTCACCCCTCCACTTT,CAWSAHRAGDSPLHF
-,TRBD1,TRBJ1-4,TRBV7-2,TGTGCCAGCAGCTTGACAGGGTTGGGTAATGAAAAACTGTTTTTT,CASSLTGLGNEKLFF
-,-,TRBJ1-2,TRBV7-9,TGTGCCAGCGACCCGGGGGGCCCCTATGGCTACACCTTC,CASDPGGPYGYTF
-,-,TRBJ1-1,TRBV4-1,TGCGCCAGCAGCCATGACCACGGACAGCTGAACACTGAAGCTTTCTTT,CASSHDHGQLNTEAFF
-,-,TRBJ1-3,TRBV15,TGTGCCACCAGCCCGGGACGGACCTCTGGAAACACCATATATTTT,CATSPGRTSGNTIYF
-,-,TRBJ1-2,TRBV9,TGTGCCAGCAGCGGGGACCCGGGACCGCGAACCTATGGCTACACCTTC,CASSGDPGPRTYGYTF
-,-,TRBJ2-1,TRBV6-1,TGTGCCAGCAACCTTGGGGGCGGGGAACGTGAGCAGTTCTTC,CASNLGGGEREQFF
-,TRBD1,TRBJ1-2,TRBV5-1,TGCGCCAGCAGCTTGCTGGGACAGGGCGATGGCTACACCTTC,CASSLLGQGDGYTF
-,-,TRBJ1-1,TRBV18,TGTGCCAGCTCGCAAGGGGAGAACACTGAAGCTTTCTTT,CASSQGENTEAFF
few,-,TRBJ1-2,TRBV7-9,TGTGCCAGCAGCTTAGGTTCGGGGGCCGGGACCTCGAACTATGGCTACACCTTC,CASSLGSGAGTSNYGYTF
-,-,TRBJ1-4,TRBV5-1,TGCGCCAGCAGCTTCGGTAGCGCAACTAATGAAAAACTGTTTTTT,CASSFGSATNEKLFF
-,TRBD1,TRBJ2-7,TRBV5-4,TGTGCCAGCAGCCTGGGACAGGGGTCGTCCTACGAGCAGTACTTC,CASSLGQGSSYEQYF
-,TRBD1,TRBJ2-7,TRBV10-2,TGCGCCAGCAGTAACAGGGGCAGGGACGAGCAGTACTTC,CASSNRGRDEQYF
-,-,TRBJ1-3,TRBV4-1,TGCGCCAGCAGCCACCTACCGGGACAAGAAGATGTCAGCTCTGGAAACACCATATATTTT,CASSHLPGQEDVSSGNTIYF
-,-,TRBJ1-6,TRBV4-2,TGTGCCAGCAGCCAAGATTTCGAGATGCAGGGGCGGTCGAGGTCACCCCTCCACTTT,CASSQDFEMQGRSRSPLHF
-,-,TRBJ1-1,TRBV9,TGTGCCAGCAGCGTGGGAGGACATTTAGAGAACACTGAAGCTTTCTTT,CASSVGGHLENTEAFF
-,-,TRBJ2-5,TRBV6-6,TGTGCCAGCAGTTACCCGGACAGTCAAGAGACCCAGTACTTC,CASSYPDSQETQYF
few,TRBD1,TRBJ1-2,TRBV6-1,TGTGCCAGCAGTGAATTTGGGCCAGGGGGGCTAAACTATGGCTACACCTTC,CASSEFGPGGLNYGYTF
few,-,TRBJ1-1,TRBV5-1,TGCGCCAGCAGGTTGTCCGGGACAACTGAAGCTTTCTTT,CASRLSGTTEAFF
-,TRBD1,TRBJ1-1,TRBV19,TGTGCCAGTAGTATAGTTTCGGGACAGCCGAGAATGAACACTGAAGCTTTCTTT,CASSIVSGQPRMNTEAFF
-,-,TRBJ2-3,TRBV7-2,TGTGCCAGCAGCCCCATGGGACGTAGCACAGATACGCAGTATTTT,CASSPMGRSTDTQYF
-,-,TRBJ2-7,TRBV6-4,TGTGCCACCAAACCTCAGTACGAGCAGTACTTC,CATKPQYEQYF
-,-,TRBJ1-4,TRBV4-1,TGCGCCAGCAGCCAAGATTCAGGGCGAAAACTGTTTTTT,CASSQDSGRKLFF
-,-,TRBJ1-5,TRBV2,TGTGCCAGCAGCTACCTACTCGGGGCTAATCAGCCCCAGCATTTT,CASSYLLGANQPQHF
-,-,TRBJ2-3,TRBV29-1,TGCAGCGGGAACACAGATACGCAGTATTTT,CSGNTDTQYF
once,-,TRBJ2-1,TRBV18,TGTGCCAGCTCACCGGCTAGCTCCTACAATGAGCAGTTCTTC,CASSPASSYNEQFF
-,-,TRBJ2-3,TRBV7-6,TGTGCCAGCACTGAGGGGGGACCCACAGATACGCAGTATTTT,CASTEGGPTDTQYF
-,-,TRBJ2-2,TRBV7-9,TGTGCCAGCAGCTTCAGCAGCACCGGGGAGCTGTTTTTT,CASSFSSTGELFF
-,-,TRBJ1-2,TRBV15,TGTGCCACCAGCAGAGGGGGAGTTAACTATGGCTACACCTTC,CATSRGGVNYGYTF
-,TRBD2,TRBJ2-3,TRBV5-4,TGTGCCAGCAGCTTACCGGGACTAGCGGGGGGCACAGATACGCAGTATTTT,CASSLPGLAGGTDTQYF
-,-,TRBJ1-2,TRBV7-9,TGTGCCAGCAGCCCCAGGGGATACGAGGGCTACACCTTC,CASSPRGYEGYTF
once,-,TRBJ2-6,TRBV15,TGTGCCACCAGCAGAGATGATGGGGCCAACGTCCTGACTTTC,CATSRDDGANVLTF
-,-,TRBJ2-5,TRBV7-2,TGTGCCAGCAGCTTTGGGTGGGGGACGTCTGTTGAGACCCAGTACTTC,CASSFGWGTSVETQYF
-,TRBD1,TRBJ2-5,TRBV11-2,TGTGCCAGCAGCCAAACGCCAGGGGGCGGAGAAGAGACCCAGTACTTC,CASSQTPGGGEETQYF
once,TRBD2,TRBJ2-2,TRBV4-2,TGTGCCAGCAGCCAAGATGGGACTAGCTCGGGCGGGGAGCTGTTTTTT,CASSQDGTSSGGELFF
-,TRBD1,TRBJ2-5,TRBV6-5,TGTGCCAGCAGGACGACAGGGTCGGGGGAGACCCAGTACTTC,CASRTTGSGETQYF
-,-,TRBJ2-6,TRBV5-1,TGCGCCAGCAGCTACGACGGAGACTCTGGGGCCAACGTCCTGACTTTC,CASSYDGDSGANVLTF
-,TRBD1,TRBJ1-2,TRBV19,TGTGCCAGTAGTATAAGGGGGCCGGGACAGGGGACAACTAACTATGGCTACACCTTC,CASSIRGPGQGTTNYGYTF
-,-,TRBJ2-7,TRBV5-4,TGTGCCAGCAGCTTGTCCTCCTACGAGCAGTACTTC,CASSLSSYEQYF
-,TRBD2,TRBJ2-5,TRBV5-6,TGTGCCAGCAGTTATATTAGCGGGGTGCGGGAGACCCAGTACTTC,CASSYISGVRETQYF